The TCR beta chain under discussion was sequenced for a study of blood T cell repertoires in COVID-19. In terms of age and location, participants ranged from roughly 18 to 100 years and lived in about 25 US areas. In assigning cohorts, the study relied on participant-reported clinical history. The CDR3 sequence is 16 residues long. CDR1 SGHKS and CDR2 YYEKEE come from the germline V gene (reference sequence). The ends were cut back, 4 bases at V and 1 base at J, with 16 bases in the middle. The data were produced by immunoSEQ multiplex PCR, yet TCRdb's version contains in-frame clones alone and is incomplete. This table holds 200,000 to 300,000 clones, roughly 88% found once.

The gene calls are TRBV5-5 and TRBJ2-3; tentative D call: TRBD1 (6 bases). Sequencing was performed on PBMCs or T cells enriched from blood (not recorded which). The sequence was collected from a woman aged 35 to 49 who had been exposed to COVID-19. CDR3 region: CASSHRTERGTDTQYF. Written as DNA, the CDR3 is TGTGCCAGCAGCCACCGGACAGAACGTGGCACAGATACGCAGTATTTT.